The 20 T cell receptor beta chains reported below all come from one sample, sequenced in a study of T cell changes during pregnancy in multiple sclerosis. Repertoires were generated with immunoSEQ multiplex PCR, while TCRdb's copy carries only in-frame clones and drops some. This table holds 78,000 or so clones, just over 90% found once. The material sequenced was CD4+ T cells from peripheral blood mononuclear cells, taken before pregnancy. All receptors derive from a female donor with multiple sclerosis, enrolled in a pregnancy study.

This chain's CDR3 is CASSTTLGQGFSYEQYF. The CDR3 DNA reads as TGTGCCAGTAGTACGACCTTGGGACAGGGGTTCTCCTACGAGCAGTACTTC. This chain joins TRBV19 and TRBJ2-7; 10 bases map to TRBD1. V trimming: 4 bases; J trimming: 0 bases; junction bases outside the gene matches: 9. Per germline, CDR1 LNHDA and CDR2 SQIVND (reference sequence). The CDR3 contains 17 residues.

The rearrangement joins TRBV6-5 to TRBJ1-5, with TRBD1 matching 8 bases. Germline-derived CDR1 and CDR2 are MNHEY and SVGAGI. V lost 7 bases, J lost 0 bases, and 5 bases stayed unmatched. This CDR3 has 15 residues. CDR3 amino acids: CASKPTGDSNQPQHF. The CDR3 bases are TGTGCCAGCAAACCGACAGGGGATAGCAATCAGCCCCAGCATTTT.

The gene calls are TRBV11-2 and TRBJ1-2; 8 bases agree with TRBD1. Trimming cost V 0 bases and J 4 bases; bases outside gene matches: 4. This CDR3 is 15 amino acids long. The germline V gene has CDR1 SGHAT and CDR2 FQNNGV. The CDR3 sequence is CASSLDRGQAYGYTF. The CDR3 bases are TGTGCCAGCAGCTTAGACAGGGGGCAGGCCTATGGCTACACCTTC.

The chain joins TRBV27 to TRBJ1-2; D is perhaps TRBD1 (6 bases). The CDR3 covers 14 residues. V dropped 5 bases and J dropped 4 bases, with 14 bases sitting between them. The germline V gene has CDR1 MNHEY and CDR2 SMNVEV (reference sequence). This chain's CDR3 is CASSPTGTRYGYTF. CDR3 sequence (DNA): TGTGCCAGCAGTCCAACAGGGACCCGCTATGGCTACACCTTC.

J is TRBJ2-1 and V is TRBV9; 8 positions match TRBD1. Unmatched junction bases numbered 6, after V lost 3 bases and J lost 1 base. In germline, CDR1 is SGDLS, CDR2 YYNGEE. The CDR3 runs 16 residues. The CDR3: CASSADRAISYNEQFF. CDR3 coding DNA: TGTGCCAGCAGCGCGGACAGGGCTATTTCCTACAATGAGCAGTTCTTC.

This chain connects TRBV27 to TRBJ2-5; 14 nucleotides match TRBD2. After removal of 1 base from V and 4 bases from J, the junction contained 5 bases not matched to a gene. This CDR3 has 17 amino acids. Germline loops: CDR1 MNHEY, CDR2 SMNVEV (reference sequence). In DNA, the CDR3 is TGTGCCAGCAGTTTATACTCGGGACTAGCGGGAGTAGAGACCCAGTACTTC. This gives the protein CASSLYSGLAGVETQYF.

This sequence joins TRBV7-9 and TRBJ1-4; possibly TRBD1 for D (6 bases). Germline loops: CDR1 SEHNR, CDR2 FQNEAQ (reference sequence). Deletions cut 5 bases from V and 11 bases from J, with 9 bases between. The CDR3 is 11 residues long. The CDR3 DNA is TGTGCCAGCAGCCTCGACAGGAAACTGTTTTTT. As protein: CASSLDRKLFF.

The chain couples TRBV5-8 to TRBJ1-5; the D is unclear. V lost 5 bases to trimming and J lost 9 bases, with 9 bases between them. The CDR3 spans 11 residues. Germline values: CDR1 SGHTS, CDR2 YDEGEE. CDR3 sequence (DNA): TGTGCCAGCAGTTCGGGTCCGCCCCAGCATTTT. This gives the protein CASSSGPPQHF.

The gene calls are TRBV27 and TRBJ2-1; 7 bases align to TRBD2. CDR3 length: 12 residues. Per the germline V gene, CDR1 is MNHEY and CDR2 is SMNVEV (reference sequence). V shed 8 bases, J shed 14 bases, and the junction held 12 bases outside the gene matches. The chain's CDR3 is CASSLVGLVEFF. The CDR3 DNA follows: TGTGCCAGCTCCCTCGTTGGACTAGTTGAGTTCTTC.

The V gene is TRBV19, the J gene TRBJ1-6; 9 bases line up with TRBD1. The CDR3 has 16 residues. J lost 6 bases, V lost 6 bases, and 9 bases had no gene match. Germline CDR1 and CDR2: LNHDA and SQIVND (reference sequence). CDR3: CASRTGGQGVNSPLHF. CDR3 nucleotide sequence: TGTGCCAGTAGAACAGGGGGCCAGGGAGTTAATTCACCCCTCCACTTT.

The chain links TRBV18 to TRBJ2-1, with D hard to call. Trimming cost V 4 bases and J 4 bases, with 8 bases left between them. CDR1 and CDR2 (germline): KGHSH, LQKENI. The CDR3 loop spans 13 amino acids. The CDR3: CASSLSVYNEQFF. In DNA form, the CDR3 reads TGTGCCAGCTCACTCTCAGTTTACAATGAGCAGTTCTTC.

The rearrangement uses TRBV2 and TRBJ2-7; the D gene is possibly TRBD1 (5 bases). The CDR3 runs 12 residues. Germline V gives CDR1 SNHLY, CDR2 FYNNEI. The germline V and J ends were trimmed by 6 bases and 4 bases, with 10 bases remaining between them. The CDR3 is CASRGLRYEQYF. The CDR3 bases are TGTGCCAGCAGGGGGCTACGATACGAGCAGTACTTC.

This clone was seen only a few times. The genes are TRBV2 and TRBJ2-7; D is possibly TRBD1 (6 bases). The germline V gene has CDR1 SNHLY and CDR2 FYNNEI. The ends were cut back, 3 bases at V and 0 bases at J, with 9 bases in the middle. This CDR3 contains 14 residues. The CDR3 protein is CASSDRGISYEQYF. The CDR3 DNA follows: TGTGCCAGCAGTGACAGGGGTATCTCCTACGAGCAGTACTTC.

The J gene is TRBJ2-2, the V gene TRBV5-4, with a weak D call TRBD2 (5 bases). V was trimmed by 1 base and J by 3 bases, leaving 10 bases between them. The CDR3 runs to 15 residues. From germline, CDR1 is SGHNT and CDR2 YYREEE (reference sequence). Here the CDR3 reads CASSLTRGDTGELFF. The DNA of the CDR3 is TGTGCCAGCAGCTTGACCCGGGGAGACACCGGGGAGCTGTTTTTT.

The rearrangement joins TRBV10-3 to TRBJ1-2; no reliable D call. CDR3 length equals 14 residues. CDR1 and CDR2 (germline): ENHRY, SYGVKD. The ends were cut back, 0 bases at V and 4 bases at J, with 9 bases in the middle. The CDR3 nucleotides are TGTGCCATCAGTGAGTCGAGGGAGTTCTATGGCTACACCTTC. Residues: CAISESREFYGYTF.

The rearrangement uses TRBV20-1 and TRBJ2-7; D is unresolved. The germline gives CDR1 DFQATT, CDR2 SNEGSKA (reference sequence). Trimming took 3 bases from V and 3 from J, leaving 6 bases between them. The CDR3 is 11 residues long. The CDR3 region is CSASGSYEQYF. The CDR3 nucleotides are TGCAGTGCTAGCGGTAGCTACGAGCAGTACTTC.

The chain recombines TRBV6-1 with TRBJ2-7; 12 bases match TRBD1. The germline CDR1 and CDR2 sequences are MNHNS and SASEGT. CDR3 size: 14 residues. With 8 bases clipped from V and 3 bases from J, the junction kept 5 bases outside the gene matches. CDR3 nucleotide sequence: TGTGCCAGCCTCCGGGACAGGGGGCTCTACGAGCAGTACTTC. This sequence encodes CASLRDRGLYEQYF.

This chain joins TRBV28 and TRBJ2-7; D not certain. The CDR3 sequence is 12 residues long. With 8 bases removed from V and 2 bases from J, the gap between germline ends came to 10 bases. Per germline, CDR1 MDHEN and CDR2 SYDVKM. The CDR3 loop is CASWHRPYEQYF. Here the CDR3 DNA reads TGTGCCAGCTGGCACAGACCCTACGAGCAGTACTTC.

This clone was recorded once. This chain uses TRBV28 with TRBJ1-1; TRBD1 agrees at 9 bases. CDR1 and CDR2 (germline): MDHEN, SYDVKM. The CDR3 is made up of 13 amino acids. J lost 4 bases, V lost 7 bases, and 4 bases had no gene match. The CDR3 sequence is CASTSDRGTEAFF. The CDR3 region has the DNA TGTGCCAGCACCTCGGACAGGGGCACTGAAGCTTTCTTT.

The gene calls are TRBV6-1 and TRBJ1-2; no firm D call. The CDR3 loop spans 12 amino acids. The germline gives CDR1 MNHNS, CDR2 SASEGT. V lost 6 bases and J lost 5, with 10 bases in between. The CDR3 bases are TGTGCCAGCAGCCGAGAATTATATGGCTACACCTTC. Translating it yields CASSRELYGYTF.